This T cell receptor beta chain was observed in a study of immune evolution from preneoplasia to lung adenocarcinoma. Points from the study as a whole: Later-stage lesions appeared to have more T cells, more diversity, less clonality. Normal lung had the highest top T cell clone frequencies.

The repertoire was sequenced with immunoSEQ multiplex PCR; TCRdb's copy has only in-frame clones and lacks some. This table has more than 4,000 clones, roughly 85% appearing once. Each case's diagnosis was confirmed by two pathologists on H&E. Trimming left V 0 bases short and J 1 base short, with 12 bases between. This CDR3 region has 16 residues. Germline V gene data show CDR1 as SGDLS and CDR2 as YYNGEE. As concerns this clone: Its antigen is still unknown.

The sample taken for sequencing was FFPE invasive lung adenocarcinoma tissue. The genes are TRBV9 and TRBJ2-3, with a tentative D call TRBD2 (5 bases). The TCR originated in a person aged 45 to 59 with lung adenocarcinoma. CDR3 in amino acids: CASSVGGHLGTDTQYF. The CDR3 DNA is TGTGCCAGCAGCGTAGGCGGGCACCTCGGCACAGATACGCAGTATTTT.